These 9 T cell receptor beta chains originate from one sample sequenced in a study of cytomegalovirus exposure and HLA in healthy donors. The PCR made use of 60 Vbeta and 13 Jbeta primers. Clones were read by immunoSEQ multiplex PCR, and TCRdb kept only the in-frame ones, dropping some. The sample records about 130,000 clones, about 73% being singletons. The sample consisted of PBMCs. These receptors were collected from a human donor in good health.

CDR3 residues: CASSSYPLYTDTQYF. CDR3 DNA sequence: TGTGCCAGCAGCTCCTATCCACTATACACAGATACGCAGTATTTT. The chain joins TRBV7-2 to TRBJ2-3, with D hard to call. Trimming removed 4 bases from V and 2 bases from J, with 13 bases in between. Germline CDR1 reads SGHTA; CDR2 reads FQGNSA. This CDR3 spans 15 amino acids.

As to this clone: At one boundary the junction diverges from the germline segment, which might be a read error. The gene calls are TRBV30 and TRBJ2-1; D is unresolved. Germline values: CDR1 GTSNPN, CDR2 SVGIG (reference sequence). The CDR3 is 16 residues long. CDR3 sequence (DNA): TGTGTCTGGAGTGTAGCACTCTTAAGCTCCTACAATGAGCAGTTCTTC. This encodes CVWSVALLSSYNEQFF.

The gene calls are TRBV25-1 and TRBJ1-3; no definite D call. CDR3 length: 14 amino acids. CDR1 is MGHDK, CDR2 SYGVNS, per germline. Trimming stripped 8 bases from V and 0 bases from J, with 11 bases between. CDR3 nucleotides: TGTGCCAGCTCCTTGCCGAGCTCTGGAAACACCATATATTTT. This codes for CASSLPSSGNTIYF.

This clone was seen a few times. V is TRBV5-1 and J is TRBJ2-7; 9 nucleotides match TRBD1. CDR1 and CDR2 (germline): SGHRS, YFSETQ. This CDR3 comprises 16 residues. V lost 0 bases, J lost 5 bases, and 9 bases stayed unmatched. The CDR3 spells CASSLGGTGRNDEQYF. The DNA of the CDR3 is TGCGCCAGCAGCTTGGGCGGGACAGGGAGGAATGACGAGCAGTACTTC.

The chain joins TRBV5-1 to TRBJ2-5; a weak D match, TRBD1 (6 bases). This CDR3 region has 15 residues. V lost 2 bases to trimming and J lost 1 base, with 12 bases between them. Germline V gene lookup returns CDR1 SGHRS and CDR2 YFSETQ. The CDR3 spells CASSLAGTPQETQYF. DNA of the CDR3: TGCGCCAGCAGCTTAGCTGGGACACCCCAAGAGACCCAGTACTTC.

The gene calls are TRBV6-6 and TRBJ1-3; D unclear. The V end lost 2 bases, the J end lost 4 bases, and 12 bases lay between the germline ends. There are 15 residues in the CDR3. Germline CDR1 and CDR2: MNHNY and SVGAGI (reference sequence). CDR3 DNA: TGTGCCAGCAGTTACACCGGGATAGGCGGAAACACCATATATTTT. Translated, it gives CASSYTGIGGNTIYF.

The V call is TRBV29-1, the J call TRBJ2-3; TRBD2 matches 8 bases. This CDR3 contains 15 residues. The germline CDR1 and CDR2 sequences are SQVTM and ANQGSEA. V lost 2 bases, J lost 3 bases, and 7 bases stayed unmatched. CDR3 sequence: CSVEILAGRTDTQYF. The CDR3 DNA is TGCAGCGTTGAAATCTTAGCGGGAAGAACAGATACGCAGTATTTT.

V is TRBV19 and J is TRBJ2-2; 7 bases line up with TRBD1. V gave up 6 bases and J gave up 1 base; unmatched junction bases: 11. CDR1 is LNHDA and CDR2 is SQIVND in the germline V gene (reference sequence). The CDR3 is made up of 17 amino acids. CDR3 region: CASSPIPAGGNTGELFF. In DNA form, the CDR3 reads TGTGCCAGTAGCCCCATCCCGGCAGGGGGGAACACCGGGGAGCTGTTTTTT.

Of note for this clone: This same CDR3 is encoded by further DNA sequences in the sample. The V gene is TRBV23-1, the J gene TRBJ2-7; 12 bases are shared with TRBD1. TRBV23-1 is sorted into the ORF group, with uncertain function. The junction had 19 bases not matched to a gene; V was cut back by 3 bases and J by 7 bases. This CDR3 contains 19 residues. Here the CDR3 reads CASSQLPAVWGQGALEQYF. CDR3 bases: TGCGCCAGCAGTCAGTTGCCTGCGGTGTGGGGACAGGGGGCTCTGGAGCAGTACTTC.